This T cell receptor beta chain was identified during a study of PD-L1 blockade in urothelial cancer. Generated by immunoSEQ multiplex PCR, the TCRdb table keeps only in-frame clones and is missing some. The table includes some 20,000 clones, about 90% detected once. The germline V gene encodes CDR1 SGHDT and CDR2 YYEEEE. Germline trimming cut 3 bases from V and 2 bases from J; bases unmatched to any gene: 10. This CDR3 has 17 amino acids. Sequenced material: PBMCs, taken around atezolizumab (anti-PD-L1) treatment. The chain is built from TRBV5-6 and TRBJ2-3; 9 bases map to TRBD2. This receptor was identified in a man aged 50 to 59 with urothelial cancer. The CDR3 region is CASSSTRLAVHTDTQYF. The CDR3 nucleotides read TGTGCCAGCAGCTCCACCCGACTAGCGGTTCACACAGATACGCAGTATTTT.